This TCR beta chain stems from a study of blood T cell repertoires in COVID-19. This CDR3 is 15 amino acids long. V lost 7 bases and J lost 1, with 14 bases in between. From germline, CDR1 is SNHLY and CDR2 FYNNEI. The assay was immunoSEQ multiplex PCR, and TCRdb's table has in-frame clones only and misses some. The repertoire holds approximately 60,000 clones, over 75% seen once, with roughly 18% in the top ten. The TCR originated in a man between 60 and 75 years old with acute or convalescent COVID-19. V and J are TRBV2 and TRBJ1-3; D is perhaps TRBD1 (6 bases). Sequenced material: peripheral blood. CDR3 coding DNA: TGTGCCAGCATTAACAGGGCGTTTTCTGGAAACACCATATATTTT. This encodes CASINRAFSGNTIYF.